A single sample is the source of the 13 T cell receptor beta chains below, sequenced in a study of T cell clonotyping in hematopoietic cell transplantation. This table comes from immunoSEQ multiplex PCR, and its TCRdb copy is limited to in-frame clones, with some not included. The profile shows more than 55,000 clones, 85% to 95% of them singletons. The sequenced sample was peripheral blood mononuclear cells. The origin of the receptors is a man aged 50-59 years in good health. Some clones in this sample may be carry-over from other donors' samples.

The chain links TRBV28 to TRBJ2-2; 8 nucleotides agree with TRBD2. The length of the CDR3 is 17 residues. The V gene's germline CDR1 is MDHEN and CDR2 SYDVKM. V shed 5 bases, J shed 3 bases, and the junction held 11 bases outside the gene matches. CDR3 nucleotide sequence: TGTGCCAGCAGTAGACCGCATAGCGGGATCGACACCGGGGAGCTGTTTTTT. Protein: CASSRPHSGIDTGELFF.

The chain combines TRBV23-1 with TRBJ1-2, with D unresolved. TRBV23-1 is assigned to the ORF class and has an uncertain function. Trimming pared 6 bases from V and 6 bases from J, leaving 5 bases between. The CDR3 is 10 residues long. The CDR3, as DNA: TGCGCCAGCAGGGCAAATGGCTACACCTTC. This sequence encodes CASRANGYTF.

The rearrangement joins TRBV6-6 to TRBJ2-1; D is possibly TRBD2 (7 bases). This CDR3 has 16 amino acids. V shed 5 bases and J shed 8 bases, with 22 bases lying between them. The germline CDR1 and CDR2 sequences are MNHNY and SVGAGI (reference sequence). This chain's CDR3 is CASSTHGGGRSDEQFF. DNA of the CDR3: TGTGCCAGCAGTACCCATGGGGGGGGCCGAAGCGATGAGCAGTTCTTC.

The chain has TRBV27 and TRBJ2-5; 11 bases line up with TRBD2. J lost 0 bases, V lost 6 bases, and 3 bases had no gene match. Germline V gene sequence: CDR1 MNHEY, CDR2 SMNVEV (reference sequence). The CDR3 extends over 15 amino acids. The CDR3 DNA sequence: TGTGCCAGCAGAACTAGCGGGGGACACCAAGAGACCCAGTACTTC. It codes for CASRTSGGHQETQYF.

The chain recombines TRBV5-4 with TRBJ2-7, with 7 nucleotides matching TRBD1. CDR1 and CDR2 (germline): SGHNT, YYREEE (reference sequence). This CDR3 has 14 amino acids. Trimming at V came to 2 bases and at J to 5 bases, leaving 7 bases not matched to a gene. Here the CDR3 reads CASSLRGRRDEQYF. DNA of the CDR3: TGTGCCAGCAGCTTAAGGGGGCGAAGGGACGAGCAGTACTTC. Together with reference TRBV5-4 and TRBJ2-7, the CDR3 gives the full variable domain: ETGVTQSPTHLIKTRGQQVTLRCSSQSGHNTVSWYQQALGQGPQFIFQYYREEENGRGNFPPRFSGLQFPNYSSELNVNALELDDSALYLCASSLRGRRDEQYFGPGTRLTVT.

The chain combines TRBV30 with TRBJ2-5; D not certain. The CDR3 has 13 amino acids. The V end lost 1 base, the J end lost 5 bases, and 11 bases lay between the germline ends. CDR1 and CDR2 (germline): GTSNPN, SVGIG (reference sequence). The CDR3 DNA reads as TGTGCCTGGAGTGCAAGGATTGGCGAGACCCAGTACTTC. This translates into CAWSARIGETQYF.

The chain couples TRBV7-9 to TRBJ2-5, with 9 bases lining up with TRBD1. The length of the CDR3 is 15 residues. Trimming cost V 1 base and J 4 bases; bases outside gene matches: 4. Germline assignment: CDR1 SEHNR and CDR2 FQNEAQ (reference sequence). The CDR3 DNA reads TGTGCCAGCAGCTTAGAGACAGGGGGGGGAGAGACCCAGTACTTC. It codes for CASSLETGGGETQYF.

CDR3 sequence: CSVEGTEYGYTF. As DNA, the CDR3 is TGCAGCGTTGAGGGGACAGAATATGGCTACACCTTC. This rearrangement joins TRBV29-1 to TRBJ1-2, with TRBD1 matching 7 bases. With 3 bases clipped from V and 5 bases from J, the junction kept 3 bases outside the gene matches. The CDR3 consists of 12 residues. Germline V gene lookup returns CDR1 SQVTM and CDR2 ANQGSEA.

The chain recombines TRBV10-3 with TRBJ1-2; D uncertain. Germline V CDR1 and CDR2: ENHRY, SYGVKD. CDR3 length: 15 residues. The V end lost 3 bases, the J end lost 6 bases, and 17 bases lay between the germline ends. The CDR3 bases are TGTGCCATCAGTGAACCGAGTAAAGGGCTGGATGGCTACACCTTC. Translation gives CAISEPSKGLDGYTF.

The chain combines TRBV4-1 with TRBJ1-5; no definite D call. Germline CDR1 reads MGHRA; CDR2 reads YSYEKL. Trimming stripped 4 bases from V and 1 base from J, with 11 bases between. This CDR3 has 15 residues. The CDR3: CASSLFRSSNQPQHF. In DNA, the CDR3 is TGCGCCAGCAGCCTGTTCCGGAGCAGCAATCAGCCCCAGCATTTT.

The V gene is TRBV11-2, the J gene TRBJ1-6, with D tentatively TRBD1 (5 bases). This CDR3 comprises 15 residues. Trimming pared 6 bases from V and 11 bases from J, leaving 20 bases between. Germline V gene lookup returns CDR1 SGHAT and CDR2 FQNNGV. The CDR3 loop reads CASRVGGLSTPPLHF. CDR3 sequence (DNA): TGTGCCAGCAGGGTGGGGGGGTTGAGTACACCACCCCTCCACTTT. Full variable domain (rest looked up from reference TRBV11-2 and TRBJ1-6): EAGVAQSPRYKIIEKRQSVAFWCNPISGHATLYWYQQILGQGPKLLIQFQNNGVVDDSQLPKDRFSAERLKGVDSTLKIQPAKLEDSAVYLCASRVGGLSTPPLHFGNGTRLTVT.

The chain recombines TRBV6-6 with TRBJ2-5; tentatively, D is TRBD2 (6 bases). Deletions cut 5 bases from V and 4 bases from J, with 14 bases between. Looked up from germline, CDR1 is MNHNY and CDR2 is SVGAGI (reference sequence). The CDR3 contains 14 residues. The CDR3 coding sequence is TGTGCCAGCAGTCCTCGGGACTTGGCAGAGACCCAGTACTTC. Its translation: CASSPRDLAETQYF.

The chain uses TRBV7-2 and TRBJ2-2, with 9 bases matching TRBD2. CDR1 is SGHTA, CDR2 FQGNSA, per germline. Trimming at V came to 1 base and at J to 7 bases, leaving 10 bases not matched to a gene. The CDR3 is 17 residues long. The DNA of the CDR3 is TGTGCCAGCAGCTTAGATACAGCGGGAGGTTGGGGCGGGGAGCTGTTTTTT. This sequence encodes CASSLDTAGGWGGELFF.